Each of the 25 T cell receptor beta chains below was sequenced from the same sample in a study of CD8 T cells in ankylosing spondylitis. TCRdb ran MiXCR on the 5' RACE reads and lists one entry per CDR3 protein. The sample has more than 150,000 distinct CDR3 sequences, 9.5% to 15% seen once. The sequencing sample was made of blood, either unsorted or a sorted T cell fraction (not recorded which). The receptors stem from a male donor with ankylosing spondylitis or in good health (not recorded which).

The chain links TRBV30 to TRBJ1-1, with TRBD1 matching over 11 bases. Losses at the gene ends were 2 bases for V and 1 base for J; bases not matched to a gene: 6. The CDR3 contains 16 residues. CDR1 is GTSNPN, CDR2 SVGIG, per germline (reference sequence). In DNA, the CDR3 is TGTGCCTGGAGTCGGGACAGGGGGGTCGGGAACACTGAAGCTTTCTTT. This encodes CAWSRDRGVGNTEAFF.

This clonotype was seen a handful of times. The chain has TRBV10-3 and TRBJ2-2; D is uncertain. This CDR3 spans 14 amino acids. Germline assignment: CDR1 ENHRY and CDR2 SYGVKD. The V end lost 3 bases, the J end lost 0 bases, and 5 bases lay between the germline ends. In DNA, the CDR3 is TGTGCCATCAGTGACAGCGCGAACACCGGGGAGCTGTTTTTT. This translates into CAISDSANTGELFF.

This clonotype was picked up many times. CDR3 nucleotide sequence: TGTGCCAGCAGGGGACCGGGACAGGAGAACACTGAAGCTTTCTTT. Translated, it gives CASRGPGQENTEAFF. J is TRBJ1-1 and V is TRBV27, with 8 bases that match TRBD1. The J segment lost 1 base and the V segment lost 6 bases, leaving 7 bases of the junction unmatched. CDR1 is MNHEY and CDR2 is SMNVEV in the germline V gene (reference sequence). This CDR3 has 15 amino acids.

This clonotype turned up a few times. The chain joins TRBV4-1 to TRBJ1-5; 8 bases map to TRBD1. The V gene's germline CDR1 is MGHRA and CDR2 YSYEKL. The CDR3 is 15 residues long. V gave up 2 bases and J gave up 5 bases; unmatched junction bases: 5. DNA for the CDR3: TGCGCCAGCAGCCAAATGGCAGGGGGCTATCAGCCCCAGCATTTT. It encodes CASSQMAGGYQPQHF.

The CDR3 loop reads CASSYSDTYGYTF. In DNA, the CDR3 is TGTGCCAGCAGTTACTCGGACACCTATGGCTACACCTTC. J is TRBJ1-2 and V is TRBV6-5; weak D call: TRBD1 (5 bases). CDR3 length: 13 residues. Germline values: CDR1 MNHEY, CDR2 SVGAGI. Trimming stripped 0 bases from V and 4 bases from J, with 6 bases between.

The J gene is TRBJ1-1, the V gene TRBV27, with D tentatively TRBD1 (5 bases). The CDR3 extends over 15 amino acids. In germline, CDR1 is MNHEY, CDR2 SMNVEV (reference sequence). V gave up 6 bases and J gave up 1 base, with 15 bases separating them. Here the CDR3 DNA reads TGTGCCAGCAGGGGGGAGTATGGACAGAACACTGAAGCTTTCTTT. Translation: CASRGEYGQNTEAFF.

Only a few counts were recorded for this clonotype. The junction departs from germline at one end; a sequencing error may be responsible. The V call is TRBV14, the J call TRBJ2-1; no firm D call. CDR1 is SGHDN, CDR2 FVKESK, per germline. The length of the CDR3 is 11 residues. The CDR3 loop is CASSQGGSPVF. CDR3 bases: TGTGCCAGCAGCCAAGGCGGCTCCCCGGTCTTC.

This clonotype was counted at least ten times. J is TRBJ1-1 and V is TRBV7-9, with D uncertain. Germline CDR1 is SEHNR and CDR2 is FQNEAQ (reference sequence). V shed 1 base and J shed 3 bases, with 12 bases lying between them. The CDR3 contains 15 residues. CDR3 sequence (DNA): TGTGCCAGCAGCTTAGGGTCACGCGGGGACACTGAAGCTTTCTTT. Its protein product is CASSLGSRGDTEAFF.

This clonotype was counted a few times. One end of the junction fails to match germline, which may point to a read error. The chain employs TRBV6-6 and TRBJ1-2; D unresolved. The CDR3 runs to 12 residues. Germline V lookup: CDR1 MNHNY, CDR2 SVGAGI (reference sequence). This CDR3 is CASSSNELWLFF. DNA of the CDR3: TGTGCCAGCAGTTCAAACGAATTGTGGCTTTTCTTC.

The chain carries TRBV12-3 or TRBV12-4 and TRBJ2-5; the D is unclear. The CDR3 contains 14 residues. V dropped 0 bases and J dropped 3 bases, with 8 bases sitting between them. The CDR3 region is CASSLARAEETQYF. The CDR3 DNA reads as TGTGCCAGCAGTTTAGCACGGGCGGAAGAGACCCAGTACTTC.

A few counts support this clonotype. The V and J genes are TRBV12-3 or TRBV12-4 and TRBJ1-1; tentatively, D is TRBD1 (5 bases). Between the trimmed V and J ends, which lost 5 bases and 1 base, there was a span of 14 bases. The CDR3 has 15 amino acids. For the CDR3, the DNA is TGTGCCAGCAGTCCCTGGGGGGAGGCGAACACTGAAGCTTTCTTT. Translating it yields CASSPWGEANTEAFF.

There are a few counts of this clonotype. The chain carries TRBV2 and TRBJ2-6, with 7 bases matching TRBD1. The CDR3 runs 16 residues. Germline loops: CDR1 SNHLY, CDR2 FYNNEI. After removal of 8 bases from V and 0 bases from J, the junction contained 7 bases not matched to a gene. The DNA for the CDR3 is TGTGCCAGCGGCCTGACAGGGAGCTCTGGGGCCAACGTCCTGACTTTC. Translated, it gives CASGLTGSSGANVLTF.

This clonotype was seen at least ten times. CDR3 DNA: TGTGCCAGCAGTGAGGGATCACCCCTCCACTTT. Translating it yields CASSEGSPLHF. The chain recombines TRBV2 with TRBJ1-6; D remains ambiguous. This CDR3 comprises 11 residues. CDR1 and CDR2 from the germline V gene are SNHLY and FYNNEI. The V gene lost 3 bases and the J gene lost 10 bases, with 4 bases spanning the gap.

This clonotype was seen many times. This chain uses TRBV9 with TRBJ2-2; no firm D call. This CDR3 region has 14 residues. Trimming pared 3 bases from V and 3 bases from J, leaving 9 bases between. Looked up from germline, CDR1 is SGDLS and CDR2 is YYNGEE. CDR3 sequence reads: CASSERSYTGELFF. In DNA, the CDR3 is TGTGCCAGCAGCGAGAGGAGCTACACCGGGGAGCTGTTTTTT.

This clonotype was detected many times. DNA of the CDR3: TGTGCCAGCAGTGATTTCAACTCTGGGGCCAACGTCCTGACTTTC. Protein sequence: CASSDFNSGANVLTF. The J gene is TRBJ2-6, the V gene TRBV6-1; no firm D call. V was clipped by 3 bases and J by 0 bases, with 6 bases between them. This CDR3 has 15 amino acids. Germline CDR1 MNHNS, CDR2 SASEGT.

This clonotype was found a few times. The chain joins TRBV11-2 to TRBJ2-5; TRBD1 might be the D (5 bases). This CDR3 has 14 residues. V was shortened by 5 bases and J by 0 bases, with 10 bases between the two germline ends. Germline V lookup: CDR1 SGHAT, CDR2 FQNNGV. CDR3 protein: CASSLRQHQETQYF. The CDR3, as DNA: TGTGCCAGCAGCCTTCGACAGCACCAAGAGACCCAGTACTTC. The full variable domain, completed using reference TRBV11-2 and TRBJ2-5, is EAGVAQSPRYKIIEKRQSVAFWCNPISGHATLYWYQQILGQGPKLLIQFQNNGVVDDSQLPKDRFSAERLKGVDSTLKIQPAKLEDSAVYLCASSLRQHQETQYFGPGTRLLVL.

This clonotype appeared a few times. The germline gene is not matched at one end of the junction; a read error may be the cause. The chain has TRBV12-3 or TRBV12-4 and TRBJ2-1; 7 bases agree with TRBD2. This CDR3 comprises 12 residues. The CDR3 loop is CASSLGGGLQVF. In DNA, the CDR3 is TGTGCCAGCAGTTTAGGGGGGGGACTCCAGGTCTTC.

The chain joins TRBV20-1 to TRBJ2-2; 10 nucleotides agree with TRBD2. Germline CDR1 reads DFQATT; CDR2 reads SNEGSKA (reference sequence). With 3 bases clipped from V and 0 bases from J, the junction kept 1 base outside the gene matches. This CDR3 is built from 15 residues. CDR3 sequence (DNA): TGCAGTGCTAGGGGGACTAGCGCGAACACCGGGGAGCTGTTTTTT. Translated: CSARGTSANTGELFF.

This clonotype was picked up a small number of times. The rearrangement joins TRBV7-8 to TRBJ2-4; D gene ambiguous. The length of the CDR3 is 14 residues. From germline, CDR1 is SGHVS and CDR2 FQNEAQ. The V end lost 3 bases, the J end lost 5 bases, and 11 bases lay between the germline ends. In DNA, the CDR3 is TGTGCCAGCAGCTTCGCGGATGAAGAAAACATTCAGTACTTC. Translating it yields CASSFADEENIQYF.

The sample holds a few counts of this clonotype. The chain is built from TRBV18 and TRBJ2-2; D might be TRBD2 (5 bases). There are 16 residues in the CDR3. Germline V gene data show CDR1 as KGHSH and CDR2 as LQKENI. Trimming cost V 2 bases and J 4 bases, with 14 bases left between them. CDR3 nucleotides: TGTGCCAGCTCACCAAGTAGCGAGTGGTTCACCGGGGAGCTGTTTTTT. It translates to CASSPSSEWFTGELFF.

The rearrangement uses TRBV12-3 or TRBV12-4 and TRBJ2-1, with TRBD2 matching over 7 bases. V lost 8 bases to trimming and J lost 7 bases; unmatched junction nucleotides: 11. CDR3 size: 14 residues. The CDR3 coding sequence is TGTGCCAGCGTCCGGGAGGAGTGGGGGAATGAGCAGTTCTTC. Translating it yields CASVREEWGNEQFF.

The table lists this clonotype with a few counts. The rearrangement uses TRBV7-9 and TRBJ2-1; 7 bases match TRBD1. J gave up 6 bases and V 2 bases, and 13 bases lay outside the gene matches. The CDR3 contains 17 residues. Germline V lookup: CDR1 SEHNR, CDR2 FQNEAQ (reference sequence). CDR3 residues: CASSLPSGQVWPNEQFF. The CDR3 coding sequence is TGTGCCAGCAGCTTACCCTCAGGACAGGTTTGGCCCAATGAGCAGTTCTTC. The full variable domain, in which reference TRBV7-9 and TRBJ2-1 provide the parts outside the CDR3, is DTGVSQNPRHKITKRGQNVTFRCDPISEHNRLYWYRQTLGQGPEFLTYFQNEAQLEKSRLLSDRFSAERPKGSFSTLEIQRTEQGDSAMYLCASSLPSGQVWPNEQFFGPGTRLTVL.

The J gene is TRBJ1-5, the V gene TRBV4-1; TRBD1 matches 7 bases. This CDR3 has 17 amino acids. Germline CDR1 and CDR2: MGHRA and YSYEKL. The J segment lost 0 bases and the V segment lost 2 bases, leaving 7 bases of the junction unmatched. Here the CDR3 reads CASSQRAQGNSNQPQHF. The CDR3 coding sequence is TGCGCCAGCAGCCAAAGGGCACAGGGGAATAGCAATCAGCCCCAGCATTTT.

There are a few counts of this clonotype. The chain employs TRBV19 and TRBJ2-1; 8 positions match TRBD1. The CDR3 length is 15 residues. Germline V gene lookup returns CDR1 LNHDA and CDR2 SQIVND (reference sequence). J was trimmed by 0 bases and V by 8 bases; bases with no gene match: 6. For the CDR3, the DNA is TGTGCCAGTGCACAGGGGGGCAGCTCCTACAATGAGCAGTTCTTC. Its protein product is CASAQGGSSYNEQFF.

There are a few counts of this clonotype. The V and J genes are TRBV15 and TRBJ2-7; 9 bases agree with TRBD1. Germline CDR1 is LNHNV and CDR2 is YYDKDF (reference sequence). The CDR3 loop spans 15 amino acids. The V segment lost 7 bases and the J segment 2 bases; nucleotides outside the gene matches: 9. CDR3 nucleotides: TGTGCCACCATAGACAGGGGGTCAAATCCCTACGAGCAGTACTTC. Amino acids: CATIDRGSNPYEQYF.